This T cell receptor beta chain emerged from a study of T cell responses to AZD1222 COVID-19 vaccine. The assay was immunoSEQ multiplex PCR, and TCRdb's table has in-frame clones only and misses some. The table includes roughly 140,000 clones, around 89% detected once. CDR3 size: 14 residues. Trimming cost V 6 bases and J 4 bases; bases outside gene matches: 4. Germline V gene data show CDR1 as ENHRY and CDR2 as SYGVKD. To note about this clone: The target antigen is unknown.

Findings and limits, study-wide: Only six people who got AZD1222 tested seropositive at baseline. Donors were mostly white British, more females; clonal diversity possibly underestimated. Two AZD1222 doses significantly raised spike-specific TCR breadth and depth over controls. Spike-spanning, vaccine-associated CD4 TCRs were dominant at 160-218 and 743-854.

The source of this sequence is an adult in good health. This chain uses TRBV10-3 with TRBJ1-4, with 8 bases matching TRBD1. The input for sequencing was peripheral blood, taken on day 0 of AZD1222 vaccination. For the CDR3, the DNA is TGTGCCATCAGGTCGGGACAGGATAATGAAAAACTGTTTTTT. This sequence encodes CAIRSGQDNEKLFF.